This TCR beta chain is drawn from a study of OX40 agonist ivuxolimab in advanced cancers. About the study: One patient with hepatocellular carcinoma and two with cutaneous melanoma, three in all, had partial responses.

The data were produced by immunoSEQ multiplex PCR, yet TCRdb's version contains in-frame clones alone and is incomplete. The data contain tens of thousands of clones, roughly 89% of them singletons. Per germline, CDR1 ENHRY and CDR2 SYGVKD. Deletions cut 2 bases from V and 8 bases from J, with 13 bases between. CDR3 size: 14 residues. The specimen was CD4+ or CD8+ T cells sorted from blood, collected in a trial of the OX40 agonist ivuxolimab. The clonotype was recovered from an adult with an advanced solid tumor such as melanoma, head and neck, liver or kidney cancer. The V and J genes are TRBV10-3 and TRBJ1-3, with D unclear. This CDR3 is CAISETVRIDTIYF. The CDR3 DNA is TGTGCCATCAGTGAGACCGTCCGGATAGACACCATATATTTT.